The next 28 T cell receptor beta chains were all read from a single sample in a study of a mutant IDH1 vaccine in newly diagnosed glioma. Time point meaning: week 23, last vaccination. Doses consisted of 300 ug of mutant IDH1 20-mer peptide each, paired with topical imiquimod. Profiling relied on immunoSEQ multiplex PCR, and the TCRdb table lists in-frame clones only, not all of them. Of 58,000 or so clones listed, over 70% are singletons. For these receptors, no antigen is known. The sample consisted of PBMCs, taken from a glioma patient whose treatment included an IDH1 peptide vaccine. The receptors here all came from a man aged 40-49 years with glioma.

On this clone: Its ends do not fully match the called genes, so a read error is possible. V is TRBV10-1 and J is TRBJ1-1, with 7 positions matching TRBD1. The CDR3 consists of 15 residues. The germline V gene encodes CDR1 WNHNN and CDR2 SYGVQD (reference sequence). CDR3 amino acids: CASTEDRCMNTEAFF. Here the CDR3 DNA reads TGCGCCAGCACTGAGGACAGGTGCATGAACACTGAAGCTTTCTTT.

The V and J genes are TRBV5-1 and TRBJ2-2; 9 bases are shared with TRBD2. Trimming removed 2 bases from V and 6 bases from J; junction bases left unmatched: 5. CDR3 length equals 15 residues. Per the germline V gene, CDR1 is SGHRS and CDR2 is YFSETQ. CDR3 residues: CASSFASGAPGELFF. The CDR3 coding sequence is TGCGCCAGCAGCTTCGCTAGCGGGGCCCCCGGGGAGCTGTTTTTT. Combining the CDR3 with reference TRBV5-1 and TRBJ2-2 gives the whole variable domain KAGVTQTPRYLIKTRGQQVTLSCSPISGHRSVSWYQQTPGQGLQFLFEYFSETQRNKGNFPGRFSGRQFSNSRSEMNVSTLELGDSALYLCASSFASGAPGELFFGEGSRLTVL.

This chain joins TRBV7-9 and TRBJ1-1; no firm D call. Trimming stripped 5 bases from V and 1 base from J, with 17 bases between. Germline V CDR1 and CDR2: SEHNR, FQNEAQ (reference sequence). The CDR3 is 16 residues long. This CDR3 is CASSTPLKIPNTEAFF. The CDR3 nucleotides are TGTGCCAGCAGCACCCCCCTAAAGATTCCGAACACTGAAGCTTTCTTT. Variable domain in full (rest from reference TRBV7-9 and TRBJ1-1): DTGVSQNPRHKITKRGQNVTFRCDPISEHNRLYWYRQTLGQGPEFLTYFQNEAQLEKSRLLSDRFSAERPKGSFSTLEIQRTEQGDSAMYLCASSTPLKIPNTEAFFGQGTRLTVV.

The CDR3 region is CASSEGNSGKGRQYF. CDR3 nucleotide sequence: TGTGCCAGCAGTGAAGGTAATAGCGGGAAGGGAAGGCAGTACTTC. The chain recombines TRBV6-1 with TRBJ2-7; TRBD2 matches 8 bases. The V segment lost 1 base and the J segment 9 bases; nucleotides outside the gene matches: 11. Germline V gene lookup returns CDR1 MNHNS and CDR2 SASEGT. The CDR3 covers 15 residues.

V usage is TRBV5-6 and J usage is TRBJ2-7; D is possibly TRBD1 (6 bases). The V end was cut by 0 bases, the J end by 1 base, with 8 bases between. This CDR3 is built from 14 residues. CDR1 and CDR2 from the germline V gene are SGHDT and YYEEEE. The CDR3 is CASSLDRASYEQYF. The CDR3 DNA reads TGTGCCAGCAGCTTGGACAGGGCTTCCTACGAGCAGTACTTC.

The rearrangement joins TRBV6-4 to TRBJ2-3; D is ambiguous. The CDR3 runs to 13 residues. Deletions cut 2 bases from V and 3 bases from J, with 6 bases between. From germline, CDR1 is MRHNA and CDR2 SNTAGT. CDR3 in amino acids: CASSDLETDTQYF. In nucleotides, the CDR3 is TGTGCCAGCAGTGACCTAGAGACAGATACGCAGTATTTT.

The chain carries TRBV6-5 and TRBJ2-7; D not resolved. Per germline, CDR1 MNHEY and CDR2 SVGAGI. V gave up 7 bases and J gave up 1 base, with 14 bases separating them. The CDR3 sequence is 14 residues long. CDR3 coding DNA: TGTGCCAGCACCTCTTCCGGCCGATCCTACGAGCAGTACTTC. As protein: CASTSSGRSYEQYF.

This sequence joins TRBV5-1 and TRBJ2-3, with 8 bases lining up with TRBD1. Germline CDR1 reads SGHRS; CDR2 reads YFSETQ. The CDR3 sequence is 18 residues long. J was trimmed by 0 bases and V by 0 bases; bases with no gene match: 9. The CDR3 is CASSLVSSGQGSTDTQYF. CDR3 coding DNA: TGCGCCAGCAGCTTGGTTTCCTCTGGACAGGGAAGCACAGATACGCAGTATTTT.

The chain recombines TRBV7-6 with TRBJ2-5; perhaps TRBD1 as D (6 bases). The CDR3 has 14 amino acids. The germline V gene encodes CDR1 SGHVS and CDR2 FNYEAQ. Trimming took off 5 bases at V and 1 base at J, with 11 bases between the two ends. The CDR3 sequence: CASSRQVIQETQYF. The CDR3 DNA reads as TGTGCCAGCAGCCGACAGGTGATCCAAGAGACCCAGTACTTC.

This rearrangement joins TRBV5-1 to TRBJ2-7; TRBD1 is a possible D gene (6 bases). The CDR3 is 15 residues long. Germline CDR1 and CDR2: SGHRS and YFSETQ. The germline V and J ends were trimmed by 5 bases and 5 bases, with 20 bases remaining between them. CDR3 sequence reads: CASSVALGARNEQYF. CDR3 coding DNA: TGCGCCAGCAGTGTTGCTCTGGGGGCGAGGAACGAGCAGTACTTC.

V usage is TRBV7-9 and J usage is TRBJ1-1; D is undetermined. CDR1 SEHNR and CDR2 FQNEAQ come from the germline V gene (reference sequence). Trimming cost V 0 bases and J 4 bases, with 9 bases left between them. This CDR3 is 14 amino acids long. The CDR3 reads CASSLAIRLTEAFF. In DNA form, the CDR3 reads TGTGCCAGCAGCTTAGCGATCAGACTCACTGAAGCTTTCTTT. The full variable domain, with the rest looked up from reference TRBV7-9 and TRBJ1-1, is DTGVSQNPRHKITKRGQNVTFRCDPISEHNRLYWYRQTLGQGPEFLTYFQNEAQLEKSRLLSDRFSAERPKGSFSTLEIQRTEQGDSAMYLCASSLAIRLTEAFFGQGTRLTVV.

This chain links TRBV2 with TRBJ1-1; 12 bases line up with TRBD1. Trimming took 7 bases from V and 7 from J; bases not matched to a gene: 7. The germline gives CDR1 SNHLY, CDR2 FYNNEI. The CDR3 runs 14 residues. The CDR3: CASNMGQGASEAFF. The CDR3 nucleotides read TGTGCCAGCAATATGGGACAGGGGGCAAGTGAAGCTTTCTTT.

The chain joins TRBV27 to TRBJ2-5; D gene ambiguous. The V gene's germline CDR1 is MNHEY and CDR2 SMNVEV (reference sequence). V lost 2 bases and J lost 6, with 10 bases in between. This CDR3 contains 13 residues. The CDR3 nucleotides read TGTGCCAGCAGTTTAACTGTCGGCAAGACCCAGTACTTC. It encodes CASSLTVGKTQYF.

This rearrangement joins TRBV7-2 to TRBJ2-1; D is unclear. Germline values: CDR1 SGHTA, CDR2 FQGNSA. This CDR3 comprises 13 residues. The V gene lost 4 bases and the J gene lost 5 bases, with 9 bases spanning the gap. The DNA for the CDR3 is TGTGCCAGCAGCTCCCTCCGGAACAATGAGCAGTTCTTC. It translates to CASSSLRNNEQFF. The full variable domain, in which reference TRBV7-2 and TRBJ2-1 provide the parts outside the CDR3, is GAGVSQSPSNKVTEKGKDVELRCDPISGHTALYWYRQSLGQGLEFLIYFQGNSAPDKSGLPSDRFSAERTGGSVSTLTIQRTQQEDSAVYLCASSSLRNNEQFFGPGTRLTVL.

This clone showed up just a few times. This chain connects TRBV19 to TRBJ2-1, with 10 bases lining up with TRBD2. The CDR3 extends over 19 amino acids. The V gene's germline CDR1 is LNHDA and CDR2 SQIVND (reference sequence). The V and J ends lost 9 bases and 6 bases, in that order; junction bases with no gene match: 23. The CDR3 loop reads CASTLRAAGVTSGVNEQFF. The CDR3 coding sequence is TGTGCCAGCACACTTCGGGCAGCCGGGGTAACTAGCGGGGTCAATGAGCAGTTCTTC.

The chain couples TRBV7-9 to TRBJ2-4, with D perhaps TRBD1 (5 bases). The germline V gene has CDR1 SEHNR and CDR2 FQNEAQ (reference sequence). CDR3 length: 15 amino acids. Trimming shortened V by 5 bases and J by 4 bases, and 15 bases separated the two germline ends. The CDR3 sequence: CASSPRGGSKNIQYF. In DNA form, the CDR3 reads TGTGCCAGCAGCCCTAGGGGCGGCAGTAAAAACATTCAGTACTTC.

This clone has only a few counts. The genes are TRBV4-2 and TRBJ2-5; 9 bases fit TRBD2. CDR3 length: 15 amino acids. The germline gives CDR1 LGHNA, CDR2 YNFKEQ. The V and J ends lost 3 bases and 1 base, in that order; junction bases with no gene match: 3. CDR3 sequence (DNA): TGTGCCAGCAGCCAGGGCGGGAGGGGCCAAGAGACCCAGTACTTC. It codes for CASSQGGRGQETQYF.

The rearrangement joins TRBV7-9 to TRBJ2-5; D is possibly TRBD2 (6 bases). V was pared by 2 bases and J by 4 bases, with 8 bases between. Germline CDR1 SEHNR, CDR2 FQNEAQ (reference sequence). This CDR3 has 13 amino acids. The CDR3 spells CASSLLAPETQYF. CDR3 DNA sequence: TGTGCCAGCAGCTTACTAGCGCCAGAGACCCAGTACTTC.

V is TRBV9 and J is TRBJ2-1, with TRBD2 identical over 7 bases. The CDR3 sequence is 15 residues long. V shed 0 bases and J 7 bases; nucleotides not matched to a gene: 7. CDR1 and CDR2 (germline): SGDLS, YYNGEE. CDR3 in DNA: TGTGCCAGCAGCGTAGTCGCTAGCGGAACAAATGAGCAGTTCTTC. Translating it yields CASSVVASGTNEQFF.

CDR3 loop: CASSLNDARSPLHF. The CDR3 DNA is TGTGCCAGCAGCTTAAATGACGCCCGCTCACCCCTCCACTTT. The chain couples TRBV11-1 to TRBJ1-6; D remains ambiguous. V lost 2 bases and J lost 10, with 12 bases in between. Germline V gene data show CDR1 as SGHAT and CDR2 as FQDESV (reference sequence). The CDR3 runs 14 residues.

The CDR3 region has the DNA TGTGCCAGCAGGGGGGCCTCCTACGAGCAGTACTTC. Its protein is CASRGASYEQYF. This sequence joins TRBV7-2 and TRBJ2-7; D possibly corresponds to TRBD1 (6 bases). CDR3 length: 12 amino acids. From germline, CDR1 is SGHTA and CDR2 FQGNSA. The V gene lost 6 bases and the J gene lost 0 bases, with 6 bases spanning the gap.

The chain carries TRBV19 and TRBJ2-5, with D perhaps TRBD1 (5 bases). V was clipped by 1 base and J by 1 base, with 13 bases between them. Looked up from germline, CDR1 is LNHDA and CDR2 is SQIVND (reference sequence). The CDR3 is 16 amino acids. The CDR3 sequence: CASSIVQGSLQETQYF. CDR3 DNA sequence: TGTGCCAGTAGTATAGTGCAGGGAAGTCTCCAAGAGACCCAGTACTTC.

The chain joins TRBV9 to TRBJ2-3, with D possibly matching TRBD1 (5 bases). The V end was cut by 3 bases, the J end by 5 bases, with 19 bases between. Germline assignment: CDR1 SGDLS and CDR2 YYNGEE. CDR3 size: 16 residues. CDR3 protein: CASSERRGGTGDTQYF. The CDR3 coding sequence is TGTGCCAGCAGCGAGAGAAGGGGCGGCACGGGAGATACGCAGTATTTT.

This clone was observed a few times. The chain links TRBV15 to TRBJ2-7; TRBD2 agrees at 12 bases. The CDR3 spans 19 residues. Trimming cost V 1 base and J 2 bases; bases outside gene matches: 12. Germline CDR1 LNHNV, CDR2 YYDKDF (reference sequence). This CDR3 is CATSRAPLAGGLDAYEQYF. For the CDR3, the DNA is TGTGCCACCAGCAGAGCTCCTCTAGCGGGAGGGCTCGACGCCTACGAGCAGTACTTC.

The CDR3 region is CSVEMRPSGTYEQYF. CDR3 DNA sequence: TGCAGCGTTGAAATGCGGCCTAGCGGGACCTACGAGCAGTACTTC. The rearrangement joins TRBV29-1 to TRBJ2-7; TRBD2 aligns across 9 bases. J gave up 2 bases and V 2 bases, and 7 bases lay outside the gene matches. This CDR3 comprises 15 residues. CDR1 SQVTM and CDR2 ANQGSEA come from the germline V gene.

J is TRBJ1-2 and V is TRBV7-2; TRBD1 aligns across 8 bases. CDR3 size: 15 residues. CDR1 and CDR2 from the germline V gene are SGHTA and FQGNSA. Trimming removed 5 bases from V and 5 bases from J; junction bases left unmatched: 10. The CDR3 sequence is CASSGQGELLYGYTF. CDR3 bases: TGTGCCAGCAGCGGACAGGGTGAACTCCTTTATGGCTACACCTTC.

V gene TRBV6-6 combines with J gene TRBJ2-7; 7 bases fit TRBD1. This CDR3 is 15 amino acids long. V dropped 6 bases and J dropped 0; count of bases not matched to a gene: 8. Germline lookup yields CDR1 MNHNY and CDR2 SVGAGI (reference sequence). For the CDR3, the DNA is TGTGCCAGCAGAGACAGGGTGGGGAGCTCCTACGAGCAGTACTTC. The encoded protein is CASRDRVGSSYEQYF.

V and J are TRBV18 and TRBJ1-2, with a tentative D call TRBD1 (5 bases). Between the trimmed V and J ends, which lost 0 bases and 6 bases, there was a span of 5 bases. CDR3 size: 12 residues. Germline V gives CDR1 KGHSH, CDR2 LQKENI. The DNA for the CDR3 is TGTGCCAGCTCACCACCAGGGGATGGCTACACCTTC. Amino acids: CASSPPGDGYTF. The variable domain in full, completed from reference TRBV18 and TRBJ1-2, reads NAGVMQNPRHLVRRRGQEARLRCSPMKGHSHVYWYRQLPEEGLKFMVYLQKENIIDESGMPKERFSAEFPKEGPSILRIQQVVRGDSAAYFCASSPPGDGYTFGSGTRLTVV.